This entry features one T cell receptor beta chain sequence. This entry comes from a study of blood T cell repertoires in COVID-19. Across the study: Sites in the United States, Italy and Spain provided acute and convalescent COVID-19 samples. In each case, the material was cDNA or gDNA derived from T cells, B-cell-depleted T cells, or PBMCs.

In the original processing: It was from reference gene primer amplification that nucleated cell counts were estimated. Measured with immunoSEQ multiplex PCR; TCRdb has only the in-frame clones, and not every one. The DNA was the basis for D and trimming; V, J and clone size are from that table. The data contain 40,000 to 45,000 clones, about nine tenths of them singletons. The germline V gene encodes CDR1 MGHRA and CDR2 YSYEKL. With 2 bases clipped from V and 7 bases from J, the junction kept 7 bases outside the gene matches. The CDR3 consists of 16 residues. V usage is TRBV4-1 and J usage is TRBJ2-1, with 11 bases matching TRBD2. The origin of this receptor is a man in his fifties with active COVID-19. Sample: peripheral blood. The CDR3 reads CASSQPELAGVNEQFF. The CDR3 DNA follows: TGCGCCAGCAGCCAACCAGAACTAGCGGGAGTTAATGAGCAGTTCTTC.